This paragraph reports one TCR beta chain. Its antigen remains unknown. Other DNA sequences in this specimen translate into the identical CDR3. V was cut by 1 base and J by 0 bases, with 0 bases left in between. The CDR3 has 11 amino acids. In germline, CDR1 is GTSNPN, CDR2 SVGIG (reference sequence). This specimen comes from a study of beta chain features in type 1 diabetes. Study-level background: Investigators examined nearly 110,000,000 sorted cells across all samples.

The study reverse transcribed the entire isolated RNA, so it sequenced expressed TCRB transcripts. Sequencing was performed with immunoSEQ multiplex PCR; in TCRdb, only in-frame clones are kept and a portion is missing. Of about 650,000 clones in the sample, roughly an eighth are singletons; the top ten hold more than 0.1%. Notes on the study in general: Among patients with Type 1 diabetes, TCRB CDR3s were moderately but significantly shorter in every one of the four CD4+ subsets.

Each sorted population was over 95% pure. The origin of this receptor is a man aged 30-40 years with type 1 diabetes. The chain uses TRBV30 and TRBJ1-2; no definite D call. Material for sequencing was naive CD4+ T cells from blood. CDR3 nucleotides: TGTGCCTGGAGTGCTAACTATGGCTACACCTTC. Translating gives CAWSANYGYTF.